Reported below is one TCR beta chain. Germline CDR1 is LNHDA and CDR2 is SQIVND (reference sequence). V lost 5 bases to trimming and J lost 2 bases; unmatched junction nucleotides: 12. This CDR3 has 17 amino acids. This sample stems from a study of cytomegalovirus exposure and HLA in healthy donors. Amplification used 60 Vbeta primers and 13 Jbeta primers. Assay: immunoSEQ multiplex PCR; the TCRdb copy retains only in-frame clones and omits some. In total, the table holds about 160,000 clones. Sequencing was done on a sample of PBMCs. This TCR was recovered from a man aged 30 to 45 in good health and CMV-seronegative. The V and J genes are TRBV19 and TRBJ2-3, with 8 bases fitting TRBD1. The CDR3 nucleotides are TGTGCCAGTAGTCGGCTCAAAGGGACAGGCAACACAGATACGCAGTATTTT. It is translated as CASSRLKGTGNTDTQYF.